This T cell receptor beta chain is from a study of blood T cell repertoires in COVID-19. Some clones are missing from TCRdb's copy, which holds only in-frame ones; the method was immunoSEQ multiplex PCR. This table has roughly 180,000 clones, less than 85% appearing once. Clinical history as reported by participants underpinned cohort assignment. Recovered participants had two consecutive negative NP/OP PCR tests, healthcare professional clearance, or symptom resolution. V lost 3 bases and J lost 7, with 12 bases in between. CDR3 length equals 13 residues. The germline V gene has CDR1 LGHDT and CDR2 YNNKEL (reference sequence).

This clonotype was sampled from a woman aged 45-65 years who had recovered from COVID-19. The specimen was PBMCs or T cells enriched from blood (not recorded which). V usage is TRBV3-1 (or the pseudogene TRBV3-2) and J usage is TRBJ1-1; D is unclear. CDR3 protein: CASSQMGGSEAFF. The CDR3 nucleotides read TGTGCCAGCAGCCAGATGGGTGGGAGTGAAGCTTTCTTT.